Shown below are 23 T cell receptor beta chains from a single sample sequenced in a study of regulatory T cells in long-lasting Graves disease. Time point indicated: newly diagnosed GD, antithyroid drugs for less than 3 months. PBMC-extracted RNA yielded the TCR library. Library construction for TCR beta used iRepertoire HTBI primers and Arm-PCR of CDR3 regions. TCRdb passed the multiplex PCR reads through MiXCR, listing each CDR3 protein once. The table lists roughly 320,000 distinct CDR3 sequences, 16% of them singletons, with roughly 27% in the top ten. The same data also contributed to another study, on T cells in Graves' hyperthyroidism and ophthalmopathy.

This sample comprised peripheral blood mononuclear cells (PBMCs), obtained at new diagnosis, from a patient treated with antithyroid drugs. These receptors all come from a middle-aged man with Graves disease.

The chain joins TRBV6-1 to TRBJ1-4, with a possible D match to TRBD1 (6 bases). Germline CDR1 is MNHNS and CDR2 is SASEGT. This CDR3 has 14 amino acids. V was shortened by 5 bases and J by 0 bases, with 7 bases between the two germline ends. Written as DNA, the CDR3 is TGTGCCAGCAGTCGACAGGCAACTAATGAAAAACTGTTTTTT. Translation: CASSRQATNEKLFF.

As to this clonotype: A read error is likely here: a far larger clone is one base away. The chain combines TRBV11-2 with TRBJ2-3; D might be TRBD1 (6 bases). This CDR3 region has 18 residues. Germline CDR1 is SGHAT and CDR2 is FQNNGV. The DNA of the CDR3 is TGCGCCAGCAGCCAAGGCCCCAGGGGATCGTCTAGCACAGATACGCAGTATTTT. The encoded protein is CASSQGPRGSSSTDTQYF.

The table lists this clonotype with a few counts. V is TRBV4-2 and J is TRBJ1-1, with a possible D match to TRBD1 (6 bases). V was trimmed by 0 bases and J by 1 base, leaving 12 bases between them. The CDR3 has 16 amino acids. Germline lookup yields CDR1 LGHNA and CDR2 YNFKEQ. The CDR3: CASSQDTGFRNTEAFF. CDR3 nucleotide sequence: TGTGCCAGCAGCCAAGATACAGGGTTTAGGAACACTGAAGCTTTCTTT.

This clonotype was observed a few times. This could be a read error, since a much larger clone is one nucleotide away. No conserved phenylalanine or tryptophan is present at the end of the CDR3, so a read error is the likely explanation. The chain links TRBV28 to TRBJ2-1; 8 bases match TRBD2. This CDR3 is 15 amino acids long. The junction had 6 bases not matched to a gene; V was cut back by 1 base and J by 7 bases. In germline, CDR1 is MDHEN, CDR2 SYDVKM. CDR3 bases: TGTGCCAGCAGTTTATATCTAGCGGGCGATAATGAGCAGTTCCTC. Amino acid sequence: CASSLYLAGDNEQFL.

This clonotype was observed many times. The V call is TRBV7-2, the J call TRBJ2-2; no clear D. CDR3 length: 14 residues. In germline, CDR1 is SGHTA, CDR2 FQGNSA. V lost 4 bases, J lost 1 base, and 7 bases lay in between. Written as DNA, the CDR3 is TGTGCCAGCAGCTCATCAGTGAACACCGGGGAGCTGTTTTTT. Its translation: CASSSSVNTGELFF.

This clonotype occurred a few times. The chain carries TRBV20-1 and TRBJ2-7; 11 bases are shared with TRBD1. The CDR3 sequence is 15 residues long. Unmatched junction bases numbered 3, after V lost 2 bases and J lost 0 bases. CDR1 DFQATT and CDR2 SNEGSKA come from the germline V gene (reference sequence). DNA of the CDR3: TGCAGTGCTAGATCCGGGACAGGGGGCTCCTACGAGCAGTACTTC. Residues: CSARSGTGGSYEQYF.

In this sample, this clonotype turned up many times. The CDR3 is CASSGGTNQYF. As DNA, the CDR3 is TGCGCCAGCAGCGGAGGGACTAACCAGTACTTC. The chain combines TRBV10-2 with TRBJ2-7; 7 bases match TRBD2. CDR3 length: 11 residues. Germline V gene sequence: CDR1 WSHSY, CDR2 SAAADI. J was trimmed by 10 bases and V by 6 bases; bases with no gene match: 6.

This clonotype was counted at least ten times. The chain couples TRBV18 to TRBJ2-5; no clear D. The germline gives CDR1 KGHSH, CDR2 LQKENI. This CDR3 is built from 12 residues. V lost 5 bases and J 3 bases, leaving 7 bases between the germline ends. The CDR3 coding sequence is TGTGCCAGCTCAGCCGGAGAAGAGACCCAGTACTTC. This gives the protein CASSAGEETQYF.

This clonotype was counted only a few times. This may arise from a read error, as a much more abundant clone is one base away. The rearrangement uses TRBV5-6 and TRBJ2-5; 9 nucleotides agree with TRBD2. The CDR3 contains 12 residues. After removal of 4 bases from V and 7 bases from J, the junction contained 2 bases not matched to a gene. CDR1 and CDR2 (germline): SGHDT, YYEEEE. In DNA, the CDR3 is TGTGCCAGCAGCCAGCGGGGGGTGACCCAGTACTTC. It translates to CASSQRGVTQYF.

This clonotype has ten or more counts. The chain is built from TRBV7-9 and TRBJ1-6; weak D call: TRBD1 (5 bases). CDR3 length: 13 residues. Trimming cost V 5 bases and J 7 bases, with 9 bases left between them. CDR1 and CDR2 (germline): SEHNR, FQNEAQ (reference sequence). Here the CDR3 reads CASSRGENSPLHF. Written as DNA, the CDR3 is TGTGCCAGCAGCCGAGGGGAGAATTCACCCCTCCACTTT.

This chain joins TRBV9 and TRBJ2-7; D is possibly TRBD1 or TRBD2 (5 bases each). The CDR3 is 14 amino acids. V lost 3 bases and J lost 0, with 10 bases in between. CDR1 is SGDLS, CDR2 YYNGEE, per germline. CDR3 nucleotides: TGTGCCAGCAGCGCCGGGACGGACTCCTACGAGCAGTACTTC. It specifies CASSAGTDSYEQYF.

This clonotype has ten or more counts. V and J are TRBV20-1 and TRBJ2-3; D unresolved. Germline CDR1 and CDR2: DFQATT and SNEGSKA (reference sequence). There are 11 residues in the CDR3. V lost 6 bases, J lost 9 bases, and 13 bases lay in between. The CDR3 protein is CSAPRGGTQYF. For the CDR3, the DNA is TGCAGTGCACCTAGAGGCGGAACGCAGTATTTT.

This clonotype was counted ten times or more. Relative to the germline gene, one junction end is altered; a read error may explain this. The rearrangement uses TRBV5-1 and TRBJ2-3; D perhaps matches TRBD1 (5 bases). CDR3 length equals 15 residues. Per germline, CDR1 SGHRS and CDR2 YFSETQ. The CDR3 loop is CASSLYPGSTDTQYF. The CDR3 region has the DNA TGTGCCAGCAGCTTATACCCAGGGAGCACAGATACGCAGTATTTT.

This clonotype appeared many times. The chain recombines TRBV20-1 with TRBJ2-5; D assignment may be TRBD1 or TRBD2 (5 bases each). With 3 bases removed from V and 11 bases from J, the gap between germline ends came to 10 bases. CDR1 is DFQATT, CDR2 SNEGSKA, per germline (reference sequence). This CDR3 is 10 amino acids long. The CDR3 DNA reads TGCAGTGCTAGCCGCAGGGAGCAGTACTTC. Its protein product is CSASRREQYF.

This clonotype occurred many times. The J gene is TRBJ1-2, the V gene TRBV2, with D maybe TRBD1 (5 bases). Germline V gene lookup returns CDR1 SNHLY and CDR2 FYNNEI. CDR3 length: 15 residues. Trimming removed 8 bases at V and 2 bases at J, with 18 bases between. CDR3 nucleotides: TGTGCCAGCCGGGACGACCGGACGTTGAACTATGGCTACACCTTC. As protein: CASRDDRTLNYGYTF.

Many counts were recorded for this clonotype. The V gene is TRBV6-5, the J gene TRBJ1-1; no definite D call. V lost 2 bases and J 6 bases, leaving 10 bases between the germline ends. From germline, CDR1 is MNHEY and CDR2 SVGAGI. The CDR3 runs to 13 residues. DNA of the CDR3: TGTGCCAGCAGTTACACGAGCGGGGCTGAAGCTTTCTTT. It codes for CASSYTSGAEAFF.

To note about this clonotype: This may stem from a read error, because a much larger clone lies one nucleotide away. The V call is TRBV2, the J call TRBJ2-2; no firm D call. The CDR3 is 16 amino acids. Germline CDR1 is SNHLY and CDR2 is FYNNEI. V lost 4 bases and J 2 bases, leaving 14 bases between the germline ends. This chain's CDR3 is CASSGRTALNTGELFF. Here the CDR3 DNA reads TGTGCCAGCAGTGGACGGACCGCTTTAAACACCGGGGAGCTGTTTTTT.

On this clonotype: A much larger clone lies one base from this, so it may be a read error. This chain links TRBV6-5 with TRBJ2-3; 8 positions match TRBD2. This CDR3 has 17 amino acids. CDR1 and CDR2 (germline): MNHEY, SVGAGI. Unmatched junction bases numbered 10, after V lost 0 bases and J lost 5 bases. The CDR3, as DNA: TGTGCCAGCAGTTACTCGAGGCCGGGGGGGACCAAAGATACGCAGTATTTT. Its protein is CASSYSRPGGTKDTQYF.

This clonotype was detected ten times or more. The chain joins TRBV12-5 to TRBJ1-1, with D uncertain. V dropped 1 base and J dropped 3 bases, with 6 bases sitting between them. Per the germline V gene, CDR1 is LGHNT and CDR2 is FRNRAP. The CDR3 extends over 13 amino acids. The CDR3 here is CASGLERYTEAFF. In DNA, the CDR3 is TGTGCTAGTGGTTTGGAAAGGTACACTGAAGCTTTCTTT.

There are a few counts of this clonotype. Written as DNA, the CDR3 is TGTGCCAGCAGTTTACTAGGGGGCAATAATTCACCCCTCCACTTT. The encoded protein is CASSLLGGNNSPLHF. The rearrangement uses TRBV28 and TRBJ1-6; 7 bases are shared with TRBD1. The germline V gene has CDR1 MDHEN and CDR2 SYDVKM. V lost 2 bases, J lost 5 bases, and 3 bases stayed unmatched. The CDR3 has 15 residues.

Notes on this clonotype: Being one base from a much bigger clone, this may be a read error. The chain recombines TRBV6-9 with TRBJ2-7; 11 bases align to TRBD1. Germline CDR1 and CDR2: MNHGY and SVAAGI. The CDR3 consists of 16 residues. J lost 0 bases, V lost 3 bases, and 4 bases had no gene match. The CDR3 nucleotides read TGTGCCAGCAGTTACGTCGGGACAGGGGGCTCCTACGAGCAGTACTTC. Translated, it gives CASSYVGTGGSYEQYF.

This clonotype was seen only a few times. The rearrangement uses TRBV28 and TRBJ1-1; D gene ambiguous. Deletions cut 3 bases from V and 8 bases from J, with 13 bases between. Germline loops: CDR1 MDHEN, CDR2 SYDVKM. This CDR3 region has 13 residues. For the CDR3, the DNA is TGTGCCAGCAGTTTCCTCGGGGTAGGGGAAGCTTTCTTT. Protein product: CASSFLGVGEAFF.

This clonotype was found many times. The CDR3, as DNA: TGTGCCAGCGGTATTCAGGGTCGCACAGATACGCAGTATTTT. As protein: CASGIQGRTDTQYF. This chain links TRBV7-9 with TRBJ2-3; perhaps TRBD1 as D (5 bases). This CDR3 comprises 14 residues. The V end was cut by 8 bases, the J end by 1 base, with 13 bases between. From germline, CDR1 is SEHNR and CDR2 FQNEAQ (reference sequence).